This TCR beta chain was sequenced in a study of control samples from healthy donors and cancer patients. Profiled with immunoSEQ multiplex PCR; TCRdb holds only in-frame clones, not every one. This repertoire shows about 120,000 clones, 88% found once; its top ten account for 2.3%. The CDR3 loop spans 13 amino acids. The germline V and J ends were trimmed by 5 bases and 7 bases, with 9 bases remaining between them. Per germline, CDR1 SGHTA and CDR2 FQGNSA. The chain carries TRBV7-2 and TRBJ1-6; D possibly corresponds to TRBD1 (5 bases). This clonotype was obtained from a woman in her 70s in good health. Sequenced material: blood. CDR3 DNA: TGTGCCAGCAGCACCTACAGGAATTCACCCCTCCACTTT. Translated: CASSTYRNSPLHF.